These T cell receptor beta chains were read from a single sample in a study of T-cell reconstitution after alpha-beta-depleted transplantation in children. From the PCR reads, TCRdb called clonotypes with MiXCR, one entry per CDR3 protein. The table has approximately 400,000 distinct CDR3 sequences, 11% seen once. The sample here was PBMCs from the stem cell graft donor, taken from the stem cell graft. These receptor sequences come from a human donor who donated a stem cell graft to a child with acute myeloid leukemia. Both conserved end residues are part of each CDR3. D genes are given only for firm matches. Size is omitted from some rows. Given values are once, few, many or a class for expanded clones.

TGTGCCAGCAGCCGACGACAGGGGATACATAGTCAGCCCCAGCATTTT	CASSRRQGIHSQPQHF	TRBD1	TRBV12-3/TRBV12-4	TRBJ1-5	many
TGCGCCAGCGGACTCGGGGGCTCCTACAATGAGCAGTTCTTC	CASGLGGSYNEQFF	NA	TRBV5-1	TRBJ2-1	NA
TGTGCCAGCAGCCAAGGACAGGTTAGCTCCTACGAGCAGTACTTC	CASSQGQVSSYEQYF	TRBD1	TRBV2	TRBJ2-7	few
TGTGCCAGCAGCGTAGCTGGGAGGGCTAACTATGGCTACACCTTC	CASSVAGRANYGYTF	NA	TRBV9	TRBJ1-2	few
TGCGCCAGCAGCTTGGGGGGACTGTCTATCGAGACCCAGTACTTC	CASSLGGLSIETQYF	NA	TRBV5-1	TRBJ2-5	NA
TGCGCCAGCAGAGCCCTAGCCGGGAGGGCCGAGGAGCAGTACTTC	CASRALAGRAEEQYF	TRBD2	TRBV5-1	TRBJ2-7	NA
TGTGCCATCAGTGAGTCTCAGGGCGAAGAGACCCAGTACTTC	CAISESQGEETQYF	NA	TRBV10-3	TRBJ2-5	NA
TGTGCCAGCAGTGAAGGGGCGGCCCCCCAGCCGGACAATGAGCAGTTCTTC	CASSEGAAPQPDNEQFF	NA	TRBV2	TRBJ2-1	once
TGTGCCACCTCAAGGACAGGTCCGCCTAGGGACACTGAAGCTTTCTTT	CATSRTGPPRDTEAFF	TRBD1	TRBV19	TRBJ1-1	NA
TGCAGTGCTTCCGGGACTAGCGGAGTCCCGGGGTACGAGCAGTACTTC	CSASGTSGVPGYEQYF	TRBD2	TRBV20-1	TRBJ2-7	NA
TGTGCCAGCAGCTATTCACAGGCCTTGAATGAAAAACTGTTTTTT	CASSYSQALNEKLFF	NA	TRBV5-6	TRBJ1-4	few
TGTGCCAGCAGTATGGGACAGCCCTCTGGAAACACCATATATTTT	CASSMGQPSGNTIYF	TRBD1	TRBV5-5	TRBJ1-3	few
TGCAGTGCTAGAGGTTCCAGCAGGGGAGAGACCCAGTACTTC	CSARGSSRGETQYF	NA	TRBV20-1	TRBJ2-5	NA
TGTGCCAGCAGCTCCCCCAGGTCTGAAAAACTGTTTTTT	CASSSPRSEKLFF	NA	TRBV5-5	TRBJ1-4	many
TGCGCCAGCAGCTCGTATTCCACAGGGGATACAGATACGCAGTATTTT	CASSSYSTGDTDTQYF	TRBD1	TRBV5-1	TRBJ2-3	few
TGTGCCAGCAGTGCCGGGACTAGCAATGAGCAGTTCTTC	CASSAGTSNEQFF	TRBD2	TRBV2	TRBJ2-1	many
TGCAGCGTTGGCAAGGGGGAGAGCACAGATACGCAGTATTTT	CSVGKGESTDTQYF	NA	TRBV29-1	TRBJ2-3	many
TGCAGTGCTCGGGGGGGGCCCCCTAATGAAAAACTGTTTTTT	CSARGGPPNEKLFF	NA	TRBV20-1	TRBJ1-4	NA
TGCGCCAGCAGCCTGGGCGGGACAGAATGGGATGAGCAGTTCTTC	CASSLGGTEWDEQFF	NA	TRBV5-1	TRBJ2-1	many
TGTGCCAGCAGCTTCGGGGAGTGGAATCAGCCCCAGCATTTT	CASSFGEWNQPQHF	NA	TRBV5-6	TRBJ1-5	NA
TGCGCCAGTAGATCCACCGGGACTAGCGGGAAGGGGCAGTTCTTC	CASRSTGTSGKGQFF	TRBD2	TRBV5-1	TRBJ2-1	NA
TGTGCCAGCAGCCAAATCTACACCCAGCCCCAGCATTTT	CASSQIYTQPQHF	NA	TRBV3-1	TRBJ1-5	many
TGCAGTGCTAGGACAGGGGACAAAAAAGAGACCCAGTACTTC	CSARTGDKKETQYF	TRBD1	TRBV20-1	TRBJ2-5	many
TGTGCCAGCAGCGCTAGCGGGTTAACCTACGAGCAGTACTTC	CASSASGLTYEQYF	TRBD2	TRBV3-1	TRBJ2-7	many
TGCGCCAGCAGCTTGGGGCCTCAGGTGGCCACTGAAGCTTTCTTT	CASSLGPQVATEAFF	NA	TRBV5-1	TRBJ1-1	many
TGTGCCAGCAGCCAAGGGACAGGGGGCTCCTACGAGCAGTACTTC	CASSQGTGGSYEQYF	TRBD1	TRBV9	TRBJ2-7	many
TGCAGCGTTGACTCAGTGTCTGGAAACACCATATATTTT	CSVDSVSGNTIYF	NA	TRBV29-1	TRBJ1-3	NA
TGCGCCAGCAGCGCGGGACTAAGCTCCTACAATGAGCAGTTCTTC	CASSAGLSSYNEQFF	TRBD2	TRBV5-1	TRBJ2-1	many
TGCAGTGCTAGCTACCCTCAGCGGGGGGACGAGACCCAGTACTTC	CSASYPQRGDETQYF	TRBD2	TRBV20-1	TRBJ2-5	few
TGTGCCAGCGCCCGCACCCCCAAGGGGGAGCACAATGAGCAGTTCTTC	CASARTPKGEHNEQFF	NA	TRBV6-2/TRBV6-3	TRBJ2-1	few
TGTGCCAGCAGTGTTAGCGGGTCGAACACCGGGGAGCTGTTTTTT	CASSVSGSNTGELFF	TRBD2	TRBV25-1	TRBJ2-2	NA
TGCGCCAGCAGCCTGGGTTGGGGAGAGCTCAATCAGCCCCAGCATTTT	CASSLGWGELNQPQHF	NA	TRBV5-1	TRBJ1-5	many
TGTGCCAGCAGACTTACTACCCGGAATGAGCAGTTCTTC	CASRLTTRNEQFF	NA	TRBV6-5	TRBJ2-1	few
TGCGCCAGCAGCCAAGATTTTCGGGGACTCGGCAAGCGGGAACTCAATGAGCAGTTCTTC	CASSQDFRGLGKRELNEQFF	TRBD2	TRBV4-3	TRBJ2-1	few
TGTGCCAGCAGCCCGAGGGCTGGAGACACTGAAGCTTTCTTT	CASSPRAGDTEAFF	NA	TRBV12-3/TRBV12-4	TRBJ1-1	few
TGCAGCGTTGCCTCTGAAGGGGGCGACCCGTACCAAGAGACCCAGTACTTC	CSVASEGGDPYQETQYF	TRBD1	TRBV29-1	TRBJ2-5	few
TGCGCCAGCAGCTTGGGTGCTAGCGGACTCACAGATACGCAGTATTTT	CASSLGASGLTDTQYF	TRBD2	TRBV5-1	TRBJ2-3	few
TGCAGCGTAGGGCTCAGGGCCGAGAACACTGAAGCTTTCTTT	CSVGLRAENTEAFF	NA	TRBV29-1	TRBJ1-1	many
TGTGCCAGCAGTTTGTCCGGGGGTAATTCACCCCTCCACTTT	CASSLSGGNSPLHF	NA	TRBV12-3/TRBV12-4	TRBJ1-6	few
TGTGCCATCAGGTACGACAGAAATACTGAAGCTTTCTTT	CAIRYDRNTEAFF	NA	TRBV10-3	TRBJ1-1	many
TGCAGTGCTAGAGATTTAGGAGCCAATAATTCACCCCTCCACTTT	CSARDLGANNSPLHF	NA	TRBV20-1	TRBJ1-6	few
TGTGCCAGCTCACAGTCAGGGCAGGGAGAGACCCAGTACTTC	CASSQSGQGETQYF	NA	TRBV18	TRBJ2-5	NA
TGTGCCATCAGTGGACAGGCTACTGGGGCCAACGTCCTGACTTTC	CAISGQATGANVLTF	NA	TRBV10-3	TRBJ2-6	NA
TGCAGTGCTCTTGAACCGGGACTAGCGGGCACCGGGGAGCTGTTTTTT	CSALEPGLAGTGELFF	TRBD2	TRBV20-1	TRBJ2-2	NA
TGTGCCAGCAGCCAAGACAGGTTATTATCTGGGGCCAACGTCCTGACTTTC	CASSQDRLLSGANVLTF	NA	TRBV14	TRBJ2-6	NA
TGTGCCAGCAGTGGGGGATACGATAGCAATCAGCCCCAGCATTTT	CASSGGYDSNQPQHF	NA	TRBV12-3/TRBV12-4	TRBJ1-5	many
TGCGCCAGCAGCCAAGGGGTTAGCGGGAGGAATGAGCAGTTCTTC	CASSQGVSGRNEQFF	TRBD2	TRBV4-3	TRBJ2-1	NA
TGTGCCAGCAGCTTAGTCGGGTGGACTAATGAAAAACTGTTTTTT	CASSLVGWTNEKLFF	NA	TRBV11-2	TRBJ1-4	few
TGTGCCAGCTCACCAGACAGGGGGCGTAGCACAGATACGCAGTATTTT	CASSPDRGRSTDTQYF	TRBD1	TRBV18	TRBJ2-3	NA
TGCGCCAGCAGCTTTCGGGGGAGGGGAGGCGTCGAGCAGTACTTC	CASSFRGRGGVEQYF	TRBD2	TRBV5-1	TRBJ2-7	NA